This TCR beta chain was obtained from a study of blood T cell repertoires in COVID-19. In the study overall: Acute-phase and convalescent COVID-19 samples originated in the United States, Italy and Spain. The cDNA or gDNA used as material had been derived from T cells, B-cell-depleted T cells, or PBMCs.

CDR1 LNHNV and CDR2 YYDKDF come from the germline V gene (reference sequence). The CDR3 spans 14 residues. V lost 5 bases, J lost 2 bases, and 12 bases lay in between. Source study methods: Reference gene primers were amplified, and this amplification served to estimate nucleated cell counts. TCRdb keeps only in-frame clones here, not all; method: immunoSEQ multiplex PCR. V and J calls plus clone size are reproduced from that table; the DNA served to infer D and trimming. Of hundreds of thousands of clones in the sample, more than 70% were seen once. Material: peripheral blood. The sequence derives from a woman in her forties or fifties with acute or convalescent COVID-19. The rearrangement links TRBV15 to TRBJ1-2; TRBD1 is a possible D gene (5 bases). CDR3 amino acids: CATSPGGGNYGYTF. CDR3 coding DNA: TGTGCCACCAGCCCCGGGGGGGGAAACTATGGCTACACCTTC.